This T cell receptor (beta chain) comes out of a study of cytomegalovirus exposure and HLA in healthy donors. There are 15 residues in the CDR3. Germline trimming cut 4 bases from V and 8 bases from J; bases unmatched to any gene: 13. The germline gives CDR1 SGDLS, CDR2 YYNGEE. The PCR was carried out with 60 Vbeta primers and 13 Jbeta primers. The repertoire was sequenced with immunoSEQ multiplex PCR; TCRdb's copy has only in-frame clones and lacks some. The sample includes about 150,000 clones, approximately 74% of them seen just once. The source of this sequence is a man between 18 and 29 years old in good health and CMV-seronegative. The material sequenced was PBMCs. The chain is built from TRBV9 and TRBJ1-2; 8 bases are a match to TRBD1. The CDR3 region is CASSPRTGKSSGYTF. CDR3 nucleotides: TGTGCCAGCAGCCCCCGGACAGGGAAGAGCAGCGGCTACACCTTC.